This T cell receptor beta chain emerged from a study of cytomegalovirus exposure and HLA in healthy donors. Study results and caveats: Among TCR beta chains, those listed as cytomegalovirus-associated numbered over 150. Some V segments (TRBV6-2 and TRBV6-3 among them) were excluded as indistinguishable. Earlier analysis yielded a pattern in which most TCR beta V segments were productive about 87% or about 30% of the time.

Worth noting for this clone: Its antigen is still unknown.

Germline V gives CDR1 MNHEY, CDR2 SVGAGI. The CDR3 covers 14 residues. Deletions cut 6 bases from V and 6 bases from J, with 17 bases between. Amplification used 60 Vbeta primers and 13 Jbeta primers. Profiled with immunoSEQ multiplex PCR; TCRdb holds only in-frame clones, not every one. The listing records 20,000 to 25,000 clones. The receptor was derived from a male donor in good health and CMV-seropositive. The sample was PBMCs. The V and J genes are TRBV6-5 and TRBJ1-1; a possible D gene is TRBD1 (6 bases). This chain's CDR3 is CASSEQGDSAEAFF. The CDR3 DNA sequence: TGTGCCAGCAGCGAACAGGGTGATAGCGCTGAAGCTTTCTTT.